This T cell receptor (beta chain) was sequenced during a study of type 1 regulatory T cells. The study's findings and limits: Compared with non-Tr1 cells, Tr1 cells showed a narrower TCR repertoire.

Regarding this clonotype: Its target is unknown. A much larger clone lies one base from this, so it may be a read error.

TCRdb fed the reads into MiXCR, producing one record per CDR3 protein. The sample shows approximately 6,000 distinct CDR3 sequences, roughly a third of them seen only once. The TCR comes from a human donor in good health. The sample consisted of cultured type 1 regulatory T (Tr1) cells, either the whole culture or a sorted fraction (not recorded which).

The CDR3 reads CASSTGLTVYEQYF. The CDR3 nucleotides read TGTGCCAGCAGCACGGGACTAACGGTCTACGAGCAGTACTTC. The chain carries TRBV7-2 and TRBJ2-7; 7 bases agree with TRBD2. Germline V lookup: CDR1 SGHTA, CDR2 FQGNSA. CDR3 length: 14 residues. Trimming took 5 bases from V and 3 from J; bases not matched to a gene: 7.